The clone carrying this T cell receptor (beta chain) was counted only a few times. Its antigen is as yet unknown. These data originate in a study of T cell repertoires in cytomegalovirus infection. Study conclusions and caveats: The response measured ex vivo was dominated by TCR beta clonotypes (HLA-C-restricted and CMV-specific). People with CMV and the relevant HLA were identified by cumulative public TCR beta family frequency.

The CDR3 extends over 12 amino acids. Trimming shortened V by 3 bases and J by 0 bases, and 3 bases separated the two germline ends. Germline loops: CDR1 SGHVS, CDR2 FQNEAQ. From the reads, TCRdb called clonotypes with MiXCR, one entry per CDR3 protein. The sample contains approximately 97,000 distinct CDR3 sequences, approximately 16% of which appear only once. The chain couples TRBV7-8 to TRBJ2-7; D not certain. The clonotype was recovered from a human donor in good health (CMV status not recorded). Some clones in this sample may be carry-over from other donors' samples. The source material was PBMCs. CDR3: CASSFSSYEQYF. CDR3 DNA: TGTGCCAGCAGCTTCAGCTCCTACGAGCAGTACTTC.